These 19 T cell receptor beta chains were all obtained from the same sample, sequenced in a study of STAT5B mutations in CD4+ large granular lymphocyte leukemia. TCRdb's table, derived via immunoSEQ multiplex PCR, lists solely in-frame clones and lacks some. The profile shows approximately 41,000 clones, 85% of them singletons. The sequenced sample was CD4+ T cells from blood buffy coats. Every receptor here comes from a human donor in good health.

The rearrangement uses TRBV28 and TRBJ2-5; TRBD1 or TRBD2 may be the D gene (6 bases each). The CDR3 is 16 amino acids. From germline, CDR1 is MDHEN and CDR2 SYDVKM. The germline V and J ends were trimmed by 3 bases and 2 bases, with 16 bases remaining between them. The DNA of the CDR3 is TGTGCCAGCAGTTTGGGGGGCGGAGAGGGACAAGAGACCCAGTACTTC. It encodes CASSLGGGEGQETQYF.

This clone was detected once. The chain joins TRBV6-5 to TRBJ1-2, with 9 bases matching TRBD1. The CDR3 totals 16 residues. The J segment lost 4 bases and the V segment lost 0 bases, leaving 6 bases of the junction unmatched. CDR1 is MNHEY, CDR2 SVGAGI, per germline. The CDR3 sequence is CASSYSRGQGGYGYTF. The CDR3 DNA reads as TGTGCCAGCAGTTACTCCCGGGGACAGGGAGGCTATGGCTACACCTTC.

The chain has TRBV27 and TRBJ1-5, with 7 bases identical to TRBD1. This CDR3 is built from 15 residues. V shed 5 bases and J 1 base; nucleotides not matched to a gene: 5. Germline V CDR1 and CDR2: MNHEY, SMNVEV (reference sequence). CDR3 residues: CASSRDRVSNQPQHF. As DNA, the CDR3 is TGTGCCAGCAGTCGAGACAGGGTCAGCAATCAGCCCCAGCATTTT.

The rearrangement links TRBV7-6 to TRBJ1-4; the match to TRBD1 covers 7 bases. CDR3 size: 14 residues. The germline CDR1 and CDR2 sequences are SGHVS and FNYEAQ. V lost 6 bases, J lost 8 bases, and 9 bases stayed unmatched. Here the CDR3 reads CASSETGPSEKLFF. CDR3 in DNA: TGTGCCAGCAGTGAGACAGGGCCCAGCGAAAAACTGTTTTTT.

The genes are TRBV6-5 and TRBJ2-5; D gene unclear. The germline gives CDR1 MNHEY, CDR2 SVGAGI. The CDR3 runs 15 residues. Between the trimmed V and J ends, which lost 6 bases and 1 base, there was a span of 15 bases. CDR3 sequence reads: CASSRTWSGQETQYF. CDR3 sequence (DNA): TGTGCCAGCAGCCGAACCTGGTCGGGCCAAGAGACCCAGTACTTC.

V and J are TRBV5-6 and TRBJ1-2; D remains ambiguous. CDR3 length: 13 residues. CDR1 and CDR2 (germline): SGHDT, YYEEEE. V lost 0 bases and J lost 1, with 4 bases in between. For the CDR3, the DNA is TGTGCCAGCAGCTTGGCAAGTAACTATGGCTACACCTTC. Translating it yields CASSLASNYGYTF.

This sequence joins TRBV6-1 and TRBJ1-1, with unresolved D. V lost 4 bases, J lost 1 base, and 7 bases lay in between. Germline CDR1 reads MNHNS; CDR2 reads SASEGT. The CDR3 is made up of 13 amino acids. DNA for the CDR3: TGTGCCAGCAGTGCCCAGGCGAACACTGAAGCTTTCTTT. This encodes CASSAQANTEAFF.

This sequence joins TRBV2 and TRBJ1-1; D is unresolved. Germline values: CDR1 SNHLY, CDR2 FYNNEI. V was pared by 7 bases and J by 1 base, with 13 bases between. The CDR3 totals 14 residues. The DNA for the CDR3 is TGTGCCAGCACCTCCATAGGGCGGAACACTGAAGCTTTCTTT. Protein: CASTSIGRNTEAFF.

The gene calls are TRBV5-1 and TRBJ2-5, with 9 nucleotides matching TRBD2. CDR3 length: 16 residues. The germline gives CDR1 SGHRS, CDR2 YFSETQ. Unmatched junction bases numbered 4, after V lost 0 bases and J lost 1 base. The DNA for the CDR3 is TGCGCCAGCAGCTTGGGACTAGCGGACTTCCAAGAGACCCAGTACTTC. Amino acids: CASSLGLADFQETQYF.

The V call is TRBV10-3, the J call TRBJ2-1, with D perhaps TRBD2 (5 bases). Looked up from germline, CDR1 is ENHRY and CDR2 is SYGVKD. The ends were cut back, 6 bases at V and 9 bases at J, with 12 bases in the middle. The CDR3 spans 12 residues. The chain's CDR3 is CAISPGLAEQFF. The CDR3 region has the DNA TGTGCCATCAGCCCCGGACTGGCTGAGCAGTTCTTC.

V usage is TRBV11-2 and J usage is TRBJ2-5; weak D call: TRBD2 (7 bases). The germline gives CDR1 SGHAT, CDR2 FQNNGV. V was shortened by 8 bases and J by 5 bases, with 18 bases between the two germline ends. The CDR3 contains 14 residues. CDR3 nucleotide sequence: TGTGCCAGCCATAGTGGGGGGGCCGGGGAGACCCAGTACTTC. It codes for CASHSGGAGETQYF.

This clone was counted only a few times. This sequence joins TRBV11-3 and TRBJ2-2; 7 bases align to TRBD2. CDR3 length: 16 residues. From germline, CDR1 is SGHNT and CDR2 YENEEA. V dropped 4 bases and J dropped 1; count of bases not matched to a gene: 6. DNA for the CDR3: TGTGCCAGCAGCTCGCCAGCGGGGCGGAACACCGGGGAGCTGTTTTTT. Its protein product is CASSSPAGRNTGELFF.

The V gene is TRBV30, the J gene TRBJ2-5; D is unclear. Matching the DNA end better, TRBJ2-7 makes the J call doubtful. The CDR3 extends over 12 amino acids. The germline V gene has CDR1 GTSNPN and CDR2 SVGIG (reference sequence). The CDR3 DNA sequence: TGTGCCTGGAGGGGTAGGGACTACGAGCAGTACTTC. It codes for CAWRGRDYEQYF.

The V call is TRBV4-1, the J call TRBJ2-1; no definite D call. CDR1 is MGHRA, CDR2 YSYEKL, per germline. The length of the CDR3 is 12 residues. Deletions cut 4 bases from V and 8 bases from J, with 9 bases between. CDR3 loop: CASSPDFDEQFF. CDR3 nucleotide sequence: TGCGCCAGCAGCCCAGATTTCGATGAGCAGTTCTTC.

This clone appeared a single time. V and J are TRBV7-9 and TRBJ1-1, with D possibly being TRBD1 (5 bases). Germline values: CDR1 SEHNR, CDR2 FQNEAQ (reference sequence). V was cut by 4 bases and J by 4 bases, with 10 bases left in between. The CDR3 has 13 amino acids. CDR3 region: CASSSTVGTEAFF. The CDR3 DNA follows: TGTGCCAGCAGCTCGACAGTCGGCACTGAAGCTTTCTTT.

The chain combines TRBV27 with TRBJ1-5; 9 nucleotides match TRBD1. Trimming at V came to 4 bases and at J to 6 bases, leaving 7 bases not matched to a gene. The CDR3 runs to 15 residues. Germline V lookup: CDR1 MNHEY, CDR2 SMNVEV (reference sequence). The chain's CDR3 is CASSSPGQGLQPQHF. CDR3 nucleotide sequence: TGTGCCAGCAGTTCCCCGGGACAGGGACTTCAGCCCCAGCATTTT.

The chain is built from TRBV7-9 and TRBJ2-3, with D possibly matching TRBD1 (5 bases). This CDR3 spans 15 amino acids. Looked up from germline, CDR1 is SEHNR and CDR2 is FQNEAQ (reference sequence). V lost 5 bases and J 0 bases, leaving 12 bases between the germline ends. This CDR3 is CASSDDRESTDTQYF. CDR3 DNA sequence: TGTGCCAGCAGCGACGACAGAGAAAGCACAGATACGCAGTATTTT.

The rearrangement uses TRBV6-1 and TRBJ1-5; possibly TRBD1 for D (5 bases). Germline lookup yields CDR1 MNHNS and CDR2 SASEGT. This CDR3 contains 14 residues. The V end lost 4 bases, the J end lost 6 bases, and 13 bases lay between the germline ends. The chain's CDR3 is CASSASGYIQPQHF. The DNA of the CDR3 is TGTGCCAGCAGTGCCTCAGGGTACATTCAGCCCCAGCATTTT.

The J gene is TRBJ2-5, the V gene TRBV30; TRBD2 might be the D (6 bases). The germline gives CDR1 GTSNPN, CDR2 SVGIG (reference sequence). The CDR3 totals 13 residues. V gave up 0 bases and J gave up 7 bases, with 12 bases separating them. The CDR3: CAWSVLGSGTQYF. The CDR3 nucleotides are TGTGCCTGGAGTGTACTCGGGAGCGGGACCCAGTACTTC.